This T cell receptor (beta chain) was captured in a study of OX40 agonist ivuxolimab in advanced cancers. The overall study: Patients in dose escalation had liver, melanoma, kidney or head and neck cancers.

The study, taken as a whole, reports: In the 0.1 to 3.0 mg/kg range, CD4+ and CD8+ blood T cells had expanded clonally by week 6.

Some clones are missing from TCRdb's copy, which holds only in-frame ones; the method was immunoSEQ multiplex PCR. The table shows tens of thousands of clones, with about 85% occurring only once. Details on this clone: Antigen specificity is unknown.

Germline lookup yields CDR1 MGHRA and CDR2 YSYEKL. J lost 5 bases, V lost 0 bases, and 10 bases had no gene match. The CDR3 length is 17 residues. This TCR derives from an adult with an advanced solid tumor such as melanoma, head and neck, liver or kidney cancer. The sequencing used CD4+ or CD8+ T cells sorted from blood, collected in a trial of the OX40 agonist ivuxolimab. The rearrangement links TRBV4-1 to TRBJ2-5, with TRBD2 identical over 9 bases. This CDR3 reads CASSQEGGGAAGETQYF. In nucleotides, the CDR3 is TGCGCCAGCAGCCAAGAAGGCGGGGGGGCGGCTGGGGAGACCCAGTACTTC.